Sequencing of this TCR beta chain was carried out in a study of shared clonotypes between healthy human individuals. The donors were adults (healthy and HIV-negative) with no recent acute infections or vaccinations. An even split of each subset's genomic DNA across several immunoSEQ plates was performed. In the original analysis: Filtering differed, since immunoSEQ gave only junction sequences and no quality scores. Method: immunoSEQ multiplex PCR; TCRdb's copy keeps in-frame clones and lacks some. V, J and clone size derive from that table, while D and trimming were established from the DNA sequence. The sample contains some 1.5 million clones, roughly 96% of which appear only once. V was clipped by 7 bases and J by 8 bases, with 9 bases between them. CDR3 size: 11 residues. Looked up from germline, CDR1 is MDHEN and CDR2 is SYDVKM.

The sequenced sample was naive CD4+ T cells sorted from blood. Regarding subset: CD45RA+ positively selected. This sequence was found in a man between 25 and 39 years old in good health. The J gene is TRBJ2-4, the V gene TRBV28, with a tentative D call TRBD1 (5 bases). The CDR3 loop is CASTRGHIQYF. DNA of the CDR3: TGTGCCAGCACTAGGGGCCACATTCAGTACTTC.